The 25 T cell receptor beta chains given below trace back to one sample, sequenced in a study of graft-versus-host responses after intestinal transplantation. The protocol was immunoSEQ multiplex PCR, while the TCRdb copy is restricted to in-frame clones and leaves out a portion. This table has about 130,000 clones, around 90% appearing once. These receptors are not linked to any known antigen. This material consisted of unstimulated CD4+ T cells sorted from spleen or lymph node cells, taken before intestinal transplant. The receptors come from a human donor who received an intestinal transplant.

The chain carries TRBV19 and TRBJ2-1; the match to TRBD2 covers 7 bases. Germline CDR1 reads LNHDA; CDR2 reads SQIVND (reference sequence). The CDR3 covers 14 residues. The junction had 3 bases not matched to a gene; V was cut back by 4 bases and J by 3 bases. The CDR3 is CASSNGLGYNEQFF. DNA for the CDR3: TGTGCCAGTAGTAACGGACTAGGCTACAATGAGCAGTTCTTC.

The chain carries TRBV28 and TRBJ2-5; 9 bases map to TRBD1. The CDR3 runs 16 residues. Per germline, CDR1 MDHEN and CDR2 SYDVKM. V lost 2 bases, J lost 7 bases, and 11 bases stayed unmatched. In DNA form, the CDR3 reads TGTGCCAGCAGTTTACGGTCCGGGACAGGGCCCGGGACCCAGTACTTC. Protein product: CASSLRSGTGPGTQYF.

This chain links TRBV27 with TRBJ2-5, with D perhaps given as TRBD1 or TRBD2 (5 bases each). The length of the CDR3 is 13 residues. Trimming left V 5 bases short and J 4 bases short, with 11 bases between. Germline values: CDR1 MNHEY, CDR2 SMNVEV (reference sequence). The CDR3 nucleotides read TGTGCCAGCAGTCTAGAGGGGTTAGAGACCCAGTACTTC. Protein product: CASSLEGLETQYF.

The CDR3 DNA follows: TGCGCCAGCAGCGGGGGGGCACTAGATTGGTCCTACGAGCAGTACTTC. As protein: CASSGGALDWSYEQYF. The J gene is TRBJ2-7, the V gene TRBV5-1; D possibly corresponds to TRBD2 (7 bases). CDR3 length: 16 residues. V dropped 4 bases and J dropped 1 base, with 18 bases sitting between them. Germline V CDR1 and CDR2: SGHRS, YFSETQ.

The chain carries TRBV6-1 and TRBJ1-6; D remains unclear. The CDR3 totals 13 residues. V was trimmed by 2 bases and J by 9 bases, leaving 8 bases between them. Germline loops: CDR1 MNHNS, CDR2 SASEGT. The CDR3 loop reads CASSEPGTSPLHF. The CDR3 nucleotides are TGTGCCAGCAGTGAACCGGGTACTTCACCCCTCCACTTT.

This clone has just a few counts. The J gene is TRBJ2-3, the V gene TRBV5-1; D not certain. The ends were cut back, 2 bases at V and 2 bases at J, with 0 bases in the middle. This CDR3 has 11 amino acids. The germline gives CDR1 SGHRS, CDR2 YFSETQ. The CDR3 nucleotides read TGCGCCAGCAGCTTCACAGATACGCAGTATTTT. This gives the protein CASSFTDTQYF.

V gene TRBV2 combines with J gene TRBJ2-7; possible D gene TRBD1, 6 bases. V lost 4 bases, J lost 11 bases, and 21 bases lay in between. In germline, CDR1 is SNHLY, CDR2 FYNNEI. The CDR3 is made up of 14 amino acids. The DNA for the CDR3 is TGTGCCAGCAGTGCTAGGGACACCCTCCACGCGGAGTACTTC. The encoded protein is CASSARDTLHAEYF.

This chain links TRBV10-3 with TRBJ2-3, with 8 bases aligning to TRBD1. The CDR3 has 13 residues. Trimming cost V 10 bases and J 3 bases; bases outside gene matches: 6. The germline gives CDR1 ENHRY, CDR2 SYGVKD. The CDR3 protein is CANGQGSTDTQYF. CDR3 nucleotides: TGTGCCAATGGACAGGGAAGTACAGATACGCAGTATTTT.

This rearrangement joins TRBV10-3 to TRBJ2-1; no definite D call. Trimming removed 5 bases from V and 0 bases from J, with 11 bases in between. Per germline, CDR1 ENHRY and CDR2 SYGVKD. CDR3 size: 15 residues. In DNA form, the CDR3 reads TGTGCCATCAGTCCCGACCGGAGCTCCTACAATGAGCAGTTCTTC. Protein: CAISPDRSSYNEQFF.

The chain is built from TRBV9 and TRBJ1-1; D gene ambiguous. Germline V gene sequence: CDR1 SGDLS, CDR2 YYNGEE. V was clipped by 0 bases and J by 1 base, with 13 bases between them. The CDR3 extends over 16 amino acids. The CDR3 region has the DNA TGTGCCAGCAGCGTAGTGGCGGGTACCAAGAACACTGAAGCTTTCTTT. This sequence encodes CASSVVAGTKNTEAFF. The whole variable domain, remainder taken from reference TRBV9 and TRBJ1-1, is DSGVTQTPKHLITATGQRVTLRCSPRSGDLSVYWYQQSLDQGLQFLIQYYNGEERAKGNILERFSAQQFPDLHSELNLSSLELGDSALYFCASSVVAGTKNTEAFFGQGTRLTVV.

The CDR3 here is CASSLWSLGTFF. The DNA of the CDR3 is TGTGCCAGCAGTTTGTGGTCCTTGGGAACTTTCTTT. The J gene is TRBJ1-1, the V gene TRBV28, with unresolved D. Germline CDR1 and CDR2: MDHEN and SYDVKM. The V end lost 3 bases, the J end lost 12 bases, and 14 bases lay between the germline ends. This CDR3 spans 12 amino acids.

V and J are TRBV2 and TRBJ1-5; 8 bases line up with TRBD1. V dropped 4 bases and J dropped 4; count of bases not matched to a gene: 6. The CDR3 extends over 15 amino acids. The germline V gene has CDR1 SNHLY and CDR2 FYNNEI. The CDR3 sequence: CASSAPDRVNQPQHF. DNA for the CDR3: TGTGCCAGCAGTGCGCCGGACAGGGTTAATCAGCCCCAGCATTTT.

The chain joins TRBV9 to TRBJ2-1; TRBD1 agrees at 8 bases. The CDR3 spans 15 residues. The V gene end was trimmed by 6 bases and the J gene end by 5 bases; junction bases not matched to a gene: 10. In germline, CDR1 is SGDLS, CDR2 YYNGEE. CDR3 nucleotide sequence: TGTGCCAGCACCCCAGGGGGCGGCATCGACAATGAGCAGTTCTTC. Translated: CASTPGGGIDNEQFF.

The CDR3 DNA reads as TGTGCCAGCAGCGGGACTACGATTTACGAGCAGTACTTC. Protein sequence: CASSGTTIYEQYF. The chain couples TRBV27 to TRBJ2-7; TRBD2 matches at 7 bases. This CDR3 contains 13 residues. The trim removed 6 bases at V and 4 bases at J, leaving 6 bases unmatched. The V gene's germline CDR1 is MNHEY and CDR2 SMNVEV (reference sequence).

The chain combines TRBV6-5 with TRBJ2-7, with no clear D. The germline gives CDR1 MNHEY, CDR2 SVGAGI. The V end was cut by 2 bases, the J end by 2 bases, with 7 bases between. The CDR3 length is 13 residues. The CDR3 region is CASSYRPPYEQYF. For the CDR3, the DNA is TGTGCCAGCAGTTACCGACCTCCCTACGAGCAGTACTTC.

This sequence joins TRBV28 and TRBJ1-6, with 11 bases identical to TRBD1. The CDR3 runs 20 residues. V lost 5 bases and J lost 0; bases outside the gene matches: 12. The germline gives CDR1 MDHEN, CDR2 SYDVKM. As DNA, the CDR3 is TGTGCCAGCAGTCCCCGCGGACAGGGGGCCTTGAGCTCCTATAATTCACCCCTCCACTTT. It specifies CASSPRGQGALSSYNSPLHF.

The rearrangement links TRBV6-1 to TRBJ2-3, with D possibly TRBD1 on 6 matching bases. Per germline, CDR1 MNHNS and CDR2 SASEGT. Trimming took off 4 bases at V and 4 bases at J, with 18 bases between the two ends. The CDR3 contains 16 residues. CDR3 loop: CASSGLQGKRADTQYF. In DNA, the CDR3 is TGTGCCAGCAGTGGTCTCCAGGGGAAAAGAGCAGATACGCAGTATTTT.

This chain joins TRBV30 and TRBJ1-4; the D is unclear. This CDR3 comprises 13 residues. Trimming removed 0 bases at V and 4 bases at J, with 6 bases between. Germline lookup yields CDR1 GTSNPN and CDR2 SVGIG (reference sequence). CDR3 DNA: TGTGCCTGGAGTGTAACAGTTAATGAAAAACTGTTTTTT. Translation: CAWSVTVNEKLFF.

The chain carries TRBV9 and TRBJ2-5; D tentatively fits TRBD1 or TRBD2 (5 bases each). This CDR3 has 14 amino acids. The germline gives CDR1 SGDLS, CDR2 YYNGEE. Trimming cost V 4 bases and J 5 bases, with 15 bases left between them. The CDR3 loop is CASSLGVQGETQYF. The CDR3 DNA reads TGTGCCAGCAGCCTGGGGGTCCAAGGGGAGACCCAGTACTTC.

This clone was detected a few times. This chain links TRBV19 with TRBJ1-2, with no clear D. The CDR3 loop spans 13 amino acids. Germline-derived CDR1 and CDR2 are LNHDA and SQIVND (reference sequence). The ends were cut back, 1 base at V and 5 bases at J, with 8 bases in the middle. The CDR3 region is CASSIGLFYGYTF. CDR3 sequence (DNA): TGTGCCAGTAGTATAGGGTTGTTTTATGGCTACACCTTC.

The chain is built from TRBV4-2 and TRBJ1-6; 8 nucleotides agree with TRBD1. The CDR3 runs 15 residues. The junction had 5 bases not matched to a gene; V was cut back by 7 bases and J by 3 bases. The V gene's germline CDR1 is LGHNA and CDR2 YNFKEQ. CDR3 sequence reads: CASTWTGLYNSPLHF. In nucleotides, the CDR3 is TGTGCCAGCACCTGGACAGGGCTCTATAATTCACCCCTCCACTTT.

The chain links TRBV6-6 to TRBJ2-2; TRBD2 matches 13 bases. The V gene end was trimmed by 5 bases and the J gene end by 5 bases; junction bases not matched to a gene: 5. From germline, CDR1 is MNHNY and CDR2 SVGAGI (reference sequence). The CDR3 is 16 residues long. Here the CDR3 reads CASSKLAGGPTGELFF. CDR3 DNA sequence: TGTGCCAGCAGTAAACTAGCGGGAGGGCCAACCGGGGAGCTGTTTTTT.

The chain has TRBV6-1 and TRBJ1-5; TRBD1 might be the D (6 bases). Germline values: CDR1 MNHNS, CDR2 SASEGT. Between the trimmed V and J ends, which lost 3 bases and 8 bases, there was a span of 11 bases. This CDR3 is 13 amino acids long. The CDR3 DNA follows: TGTGCCAGCAGTGAGACAGGTAGGAAGCCCCAGCATTTT. Its protein is CASSETGRKPQHF.

The rearrangement joins TRBV6-5 to TRBJ2-1; D is unresolved. CDR3 length: 15 amino acids. The germline V and J ends were trimmed by 6 bases and 3 bases, with 15 bases remaining between them. The germline V gene encodes CDR1 MNHEY and CDR2 SVGAGI. CDR3 DNA sequence: TGTGCCAGCAGAAACCAAGGACCCTTCTACAATGAGCAGTTCTTC. It specifies CASRNQGPFYNEQFF.

This sequence joins TRBV15 and TRBJ2-1; 10 bases are shared with TRBD2. Germline V gives CDR1 LNHNV, CDR2 YYDKDF (reference sequence). V lost 1 base to trimming and J lost 6 bases; unmatched junction nucleotides: 6. The CDR3 is 16 amino acids. The CDR3 DNA sequence: TGTGCCACCAGCAGAGGGACTAGCGGCGTTTCCAATGAGCAGTTCTTC. It is translated as CATSRGTSGVSNEQFF.